The clone carrying this TCR beta chain was recorded a few times. Its antigen is still unknown. A J-beta primer mix and a sample-barcoded 5' primer were used in a second PCR of roughly 6 to 11 cycles. Sequencing of every sample gave 2.5 million or more CDR3-containing paired-end reads. Using its own MiXCR run on the 5' RACE reads, TCRdb lists one record per CDR3 protein. The sample contains some 320,000 distinct CDR3 sequences, around 29% of which appear only once. The data originate from a study of blood T cells in healthy people across ages. General study results and limits: Strong correlation was found linking TCR beta diversity to naive T cell percentage.

CDR3 length equals 14 residues. Germline V gene sequence: CDR1 DFQATT, CDR2 SNEGSKA (reference sequence). The chain combines TRBV20-1 with TRBJ2-5; 13 bases are a match to TRBD2. The J call may be in error: the DNA end matches TRBJ2-7 better. The TCR comes from a woman aged 70-85 years in good health. The sequenced sample was blood. The DNA for the CDR3 is TGCAGTGCTCAAAGGGGACTAGCGGGATACGAGCAGTACTTC. Its translation: CSAQRGLAGYEQYF.